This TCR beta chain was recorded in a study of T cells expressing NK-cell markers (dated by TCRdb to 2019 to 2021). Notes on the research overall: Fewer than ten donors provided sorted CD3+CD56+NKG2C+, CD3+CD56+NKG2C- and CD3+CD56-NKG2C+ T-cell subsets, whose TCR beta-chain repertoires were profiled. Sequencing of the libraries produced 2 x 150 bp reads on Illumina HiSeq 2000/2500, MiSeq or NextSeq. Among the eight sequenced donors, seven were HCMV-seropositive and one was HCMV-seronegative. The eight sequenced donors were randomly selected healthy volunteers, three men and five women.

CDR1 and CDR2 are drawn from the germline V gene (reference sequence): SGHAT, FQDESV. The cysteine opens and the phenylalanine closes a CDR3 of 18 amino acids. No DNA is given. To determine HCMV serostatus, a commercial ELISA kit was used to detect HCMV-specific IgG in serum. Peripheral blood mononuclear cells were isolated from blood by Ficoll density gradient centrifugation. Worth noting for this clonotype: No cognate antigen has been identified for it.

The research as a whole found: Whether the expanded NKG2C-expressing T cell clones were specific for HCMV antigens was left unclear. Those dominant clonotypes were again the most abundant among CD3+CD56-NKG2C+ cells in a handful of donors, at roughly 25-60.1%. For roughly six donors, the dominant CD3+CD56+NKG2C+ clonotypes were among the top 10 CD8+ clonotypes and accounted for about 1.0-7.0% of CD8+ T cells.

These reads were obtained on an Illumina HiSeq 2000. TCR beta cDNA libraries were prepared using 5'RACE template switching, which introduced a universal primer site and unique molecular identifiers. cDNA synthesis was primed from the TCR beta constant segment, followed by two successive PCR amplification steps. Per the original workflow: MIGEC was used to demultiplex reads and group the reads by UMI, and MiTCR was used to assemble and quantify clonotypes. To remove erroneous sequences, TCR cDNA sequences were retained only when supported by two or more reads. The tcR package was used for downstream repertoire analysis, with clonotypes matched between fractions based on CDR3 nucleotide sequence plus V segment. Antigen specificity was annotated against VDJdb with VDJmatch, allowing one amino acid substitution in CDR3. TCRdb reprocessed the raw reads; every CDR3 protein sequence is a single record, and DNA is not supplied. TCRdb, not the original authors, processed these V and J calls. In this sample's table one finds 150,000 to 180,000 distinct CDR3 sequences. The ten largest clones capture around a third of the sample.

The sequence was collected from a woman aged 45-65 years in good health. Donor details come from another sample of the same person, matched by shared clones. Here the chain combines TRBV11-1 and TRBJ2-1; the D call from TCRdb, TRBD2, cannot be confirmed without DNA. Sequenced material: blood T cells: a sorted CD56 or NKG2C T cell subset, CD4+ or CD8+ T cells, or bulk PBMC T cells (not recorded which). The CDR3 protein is CASSLGDLGLAGDDEQFF.